This is a list of T cell receptor beta chains from one sample in a study of shared clonotypes between healthy human individuals. The method was immunoSEQ multiplex PCR; TCRdb's version includes in-frame clones alone and lacks a portion of them. The top ten clones hold 0.89% of a sample with around 990,000 clones, about 72% of them seen once. What was sequenced was memory CD4+ T cells from PBMCs. The receptors here all came from a man younger than 35 in good health. Some clones in this sample may be carry-over from other donors' samples. CDR3s include the opening cysteine and the closing phenylalanine or tryptophan. D genes are given only for firm matches. Expanded clones are given a class, and other clones once, few, many or no size at all.

clone_size | j_call | v_call | d_call | cdr3_nt | cdr3_aa
many | TRBJ2-7 | TRBV2 | - | TGTGCCAGCAGTGAAGCCCTCGGGCAGGGAGCTCCCTACGAGCAGTACTTC | CASSEALGQGAPYEQYF
few | TRBJ1-5 | TRBV28 | - | TGTGCCAGCAGTTCGATCGGGACCCCCGAGCCCCAGCATTTT | CASSSIGTPEPQHF
- | TRBJ2-2 | TRBV29-1 | TRBD2 | TGCAGCGTTGAAGATCTGGGACTAGCTGGCACCGGGGAGCTGTTTTTT | CSVEDLGLAGTGELFF
- | TRBJ2-5 | TRBV7-2 | - | TGTGCCAGCAGCTTACTCGGCTCCTCTGGAGAGACCCAGTACTTC | CASSLLGSSGETQYF
- | TRBJ2-7 | TRBV18 | TRBD1 | TGTGCCAGCTCACCCGGGACAGCAAAAGCCTACGAGCAGTACTTC | CASSPGTAKAYEQYF
- | TRBJ2-7 | TRBV7-8 | - | TGTGCCAGCAGCTTAGGGACCGGGCTGGAGCAGTACTTC | CASSLGTGLEQYF
- | TRBJ1-3 | TRBV5-1 | TRBD1 | TGCGCCAGCAGCGAACGCCCGGGACAGGGGCCCTACTCTGGAAACACCATATATTTT | CASSERPGQGPYSGNTIYF
- | TRBJ2-2 | TRBV11-3 | - | TGTGCCAGCAGCCCTCTACGGGGCGGGGAGCTGTTTTTT | CASSPLRGGELFF
- | TRBJ2-7 | TRBV18 | - | TGTGCCAGCTCACCGCCGACGGTCGGGGGCTACGAGCAGTACTTC | CASSPPTVGGYEQYF
- | TRBJ1-2 | TRBV27 | - | TGTGCCAGCAGTTTAAATGGAGCGGGCTACACCTTC | CASSLNGAGYTF